The rows below give T cell receptor beta chains drawn from one sample of a study of T cell responses to AZD1222 COVID-19 vaccine. Repertoires were generated with immunoSEQ multiplex PCR, while TCRdb's copy carries only in-frame clones and drops some. The sample contains over 110,000 clones, 85% to 90% of which appear only once. Source: peripheral blood, taken on day 0 of AZD1222 vaccination. These receptors were taken from an adult in good health. CDR3s include the opening cysteine and the closing phenylalanine or tryptophan. The order of the fields is clone size, D gene, J gene, V gene, CDR3 protein, CDR3 DNA. The D gene is left open where the match is weak. Size tells how often a clone was seen (once, few, many) or the class of an expanded clone, and some rows leave it out.

abundance: NA
d_gene: TRBD2
j_gene: TRBJ2-1
v_gene: TRBV27
CDR3aa: CASSLGAGGYNEQFF
CDR3nt: TGTGCCAGCAGTTTAGGAGCGGGAGGTTACAATGAGCAGTTCTTC

abundance: NA
d_gene: NA
j_gene: TRBJ1-2
v_gene: TRBV6-5
CDR3aa: CASSYLSGSYGYGYTF
CDR3nt: TGTGCCAGCAGTTACCTTTCGGGATCGTATGGCTATGGCTACACCTTC

abundance: NA
d_gene: NA
j_gene: TRBJ2-7
v_gene: TRBV6-1
CDR3aa: CASSDSRVAFGSYEQYF
CDR3nt: TGTGCCAGCAGTGATAGTCGAGTGGCATTCGGCTCCTACGAGCAGTACTTC

abundance: once
d_gene: TRBD1
j_gene: TRBJ1-1
v_gene: TRBV10-3
CDR3aa: CAISPQGPSTEAFF
CDR3nt: TGTGCCATCAGCCCACAGGGGCCGTCCACTGAAGCTTTCTTT

abundance: NA
d_gene: TRBD1
j_gene: TRBJ1-2
v_gene: TRBV27
CDR3aa: CASSTRTGHGYTF
CDR3nt: TGTGCCAGCAGTACCCGGACAGGGCACGGCTACACCTTC

abundance: NA
d_gene: NA
j_gene: TRBJ2-2
v_gene: TRBV2
CDR3aa: CASWTDPQVGELFF
CDR3nt: TGTGCCAGTTGGACGGACCCCCAGGTCGGGGAGCTGTTTTTT

abundance: NA
d_gene: TRBD1
j_gene: TRBJ1-2
v_gene: TRBV30
CDR3aa: CASYDRGRGGYTF
CDR3nt: TGTGCCTCCTACGACAGGGGGCGTGGAGGCTACACCTTC

abundance: once
d_gene: NA
j_gene: TRBJ2-3
v_gene: TRBV5-1
CDR3aa: CASSLGSADTQYF
CDR3nt: TGCGCCAGCAGCTTGGGTAGCGCAGATACGCAGTATTTT

abundance: NA
d_gene: TRBD1
j_gene: TRBJ1-4
v_gene: TRBV15
CDR3aa: CATSRDLQGGEKLFF
CDR3nt: TGTGCCACCAGCAGAGATTTACAGGGGGGCGAAAAACTGTTTTTT

abundance: NA
d_gene: NA
j_gene: TRBJ1-1
v_gene: TRBV2
CDR3aa: CASSVLAGRNTEAFF
CDR3nt: TGTGCCAGCAGTGTATTGGCTGGGAGGAACACTGAAGCTTTCTTT

abundance: NA
d_gene: TRBD2
j_gene: TRBJ2-3
v_gene: TRBV7-2
CDR3aa: CASSGLAGITDTQYF
CDR3nt: TGTGCCAGCAGCGGACTAGCGGGAATCACAGATACGCAGTATTTT

abundance: few
d_gene: TRBD1
j_gene: TRBJ1-1
v_gene: TRBV19
CDR3aa: CASSITGGSEAFF
CDR3nt: TGTGCCAGTAGTATCACAGGGGGCTCGGAAGCTTTCTTT

abundance: NA
d_gene: TRBD2
j_gene: TRBJ2-1
v_gene: TRBV9
CDR3aa: CASSPREADEQFF
CDR3nt: TGTGCCAGCAGCCCTCGGGAGGCGGATGAGCAGTTCTTC

abundance: NA
d_gene: TRBD2
j_gene: TRBJ2-1
v_gene: TRBV19
CDR3aa: CASSKASGSTYNEQFF
CDR3nt: TGTGCCAGTAGTAAGGCTAGCGGGAGTACTTACAATGAGCAGTTCTTC

abundance: NA
d_gene: TRBD2
j_gene: TRBJ2-7
v_gene: TRBV5-6
CDR3aa: CASHLGGWAYEQYF
CDR3nt: TGTGCCTCACACCTCGGGGGGTGGGCTTACGAGCAGTACTTC

abundance: NA
d_gene: TRBD1
j_gene: TRBJ2-1
v_gene: TRBV7-8
CDR3aa: CASTRGTGGNEQFF
CDR3nt: TGTGCCAGCACCCGAGGGACAGGTGGGAATGAGCAGTTCTTC

abundance: NA
d_gene: TRBD1
j_gene: TRBJ2-2
v_gene: TRBV15
CDR3aa: CATSRDLMDRALGELFF
CDR3nt: TGTGCCACCAGCAGAGATCTTATGGACAGGGCTCTCGGGGAGCTGTTTTTT

abundance: NA
d_gene: NA
j_gene: TRBJ1-1
v_gene: TRBV29-1
CDR3aa: CSVILGSDTEAFF
CDR3nt: TGCAGCGTCATTCTGGGTTCCGACACTGAAGCTTTCTTT

abundance: NA
d_gene: NA
j_gene: TRBJ2-7
v_gene: TRBV5-6
CDR3aa: CASSLSPPAYEQYF
CDR3nt: TGTGCCAGCAGCTTATCCCCGCCCGCCTACGAGCAGTACTTC

abundance: few
d_gene: NA
j_gene: TRBJ2-1
v_gene: TRBV5-5
CDR3aa: CASSNRELLVTNEQFF
CDR3nt: TGTGCCAGCAGTAATAGGGAGCTGCTCGTAACCAATGAGCAGTTCTTC

abundance: NA
d_gene: NA
j_gene: TRBJ1-3
v_gene: TRBV28
CDR3aa: CASSQTGNTIYF
CDR3nt: TGTGCCAGCAGTCAGACTGGAAACACCATATATTTT

abundance: once
d_gene: NA
j_gene: TRBJ2-2
v_gene: TRBV27
CDR3aa: CASSYQRAGELFF
CDR3nt: TGTGCCAGCAGCTATCAGCGGGCCGGGGAGCTGTTTTTT